This TCR beta chain emerged from a study of blood T cell repertoires in COVID-19. For the study at large: Samples came from the United States, Italy and Spain, spanning acute and convalescent COVID-19.

Germline CDR1 is SGHRS and CDR2 is YFSETQ. CDR3 length: 14 residues. V was clipped by 0 bases and J by 2 bases, with 7 bases between them. In the source study's methods: By means of reference gene primer amplification, nucleated cell counts were estimated. Generated by immunoSEQ multiplex PCR, the TCRdb table keeps only in-frame clones and is missing some. V and J calls and clone size are those listed in that table; D and trimming were worked out from the DNA. The profile shows 170,000 or so clones, about 90% of them singletons. The sample consisted of PBMCs or T cells enriched from blood (not recorded which). V is TRBV5-1 and J is TRBJ2-3; D ambiguous. The source of this sequence is a woman in her 50s who had recovered from COVID-19. The CDR3 nucleotides are TGCGCCAGCAGCTTGGCCCTCCCCACAGATACGCAGTATTTT. The encoded protein is CASSLALPTDTQYF.